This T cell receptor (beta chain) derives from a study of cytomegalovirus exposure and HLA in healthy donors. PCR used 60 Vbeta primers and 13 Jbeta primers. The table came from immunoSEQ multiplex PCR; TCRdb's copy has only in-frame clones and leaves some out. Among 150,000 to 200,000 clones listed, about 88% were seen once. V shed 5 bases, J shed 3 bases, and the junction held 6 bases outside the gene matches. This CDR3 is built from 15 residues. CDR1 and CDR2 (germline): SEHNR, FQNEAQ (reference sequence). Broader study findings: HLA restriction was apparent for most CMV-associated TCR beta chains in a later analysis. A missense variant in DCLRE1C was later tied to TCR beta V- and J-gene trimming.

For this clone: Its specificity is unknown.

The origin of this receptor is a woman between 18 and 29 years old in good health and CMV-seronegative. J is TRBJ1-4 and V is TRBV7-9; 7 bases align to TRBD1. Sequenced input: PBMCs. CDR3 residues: CASSQDRESNEKLFF. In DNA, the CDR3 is TGTGCCAGCAGCCAAGACAGGGAATCTAATGAAAAACTGTTTTTT.